Only a few counts were recorded for the clone carrying this T cell receptor (beta chain). The data stem from a study of T cell repertoires in cytomegalovirus infection. The overall study: In public TCR beta signatures, there were indications of both CMV infection and matching HLA type.

TCRdb passed the reads through MiXCR, listing each CDR3 protein once. The sample has about 310,000 distinct CDR3 sequences; 17% are singletons. This clonotype was sampled from a human donor in good health (CMV status not recorded). Some clones in this sample may be carry-over from other donors' samples. The specimen sequenced was PBMCs.

CDR3 loop: CSAQRAGYSNQPQHF. In DNA, the CDR3 is TGCAGTGCGCAGAGGGCAGGCTATAGCAATCAGCCCCAGCATTTT. The V gene is TRBV20-1, the J gene TRBJ1-5; D gene uncertain. CDR3 length: 15 amino acids. V lost 6 bases to trimming and J lost 0 bases, with 15 bases between them. Germline V gene data show CDR1 as DFQATT and CDR2 as SNEGSKA (reference sequence).